The present T cell receptor (beta chain) was sequenced within a study of shared clonotypes between healthy human individuals. This clone has a handful of counts. About 30,000 T cell genomes (around 200 ng DNA) went into each sorted-subset replicate. The method was immunoSEQ multiplex PCR; TCRdb's version includes in-frame clones alone and lacks a portion of them. Among 2 million to 2.5 million clones listed, around 95% were seen once. Germline CDR1 KGHSH, CDR2 LQKENI. V was clipped by 2 bases and J by 0 bases, with 10 bases between them. The CDR3 is 15 residues long. Memory CD4+ cells were the fraction left after CD45RA+ naive selection.

This sequence originates from a young man in good health. The chain joins TRBV18 to TRBJ1-1; D is unresolved. Sample: naive CD4+ T cells sorted from blood. Subset described: CD45RA+ positively selected. For the CDR3, the DNA is TGTGCCAGCTCACCAGCAGTCAACGTGAACACTGAAGCTTTCTTT. Its translation is CASSPAVNVNTEAFF.